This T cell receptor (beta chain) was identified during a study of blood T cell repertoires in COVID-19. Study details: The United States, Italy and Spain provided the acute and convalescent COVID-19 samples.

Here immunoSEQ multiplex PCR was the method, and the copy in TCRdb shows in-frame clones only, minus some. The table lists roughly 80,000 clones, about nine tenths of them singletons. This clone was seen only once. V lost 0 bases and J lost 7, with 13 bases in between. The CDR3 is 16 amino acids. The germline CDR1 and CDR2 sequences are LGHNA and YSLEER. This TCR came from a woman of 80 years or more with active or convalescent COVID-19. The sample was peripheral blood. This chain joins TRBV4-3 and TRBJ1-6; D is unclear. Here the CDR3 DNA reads TGCGCCAGCAGCCAAGAGGGTTCGGGGATCAATTCACCCCTCCACTTT. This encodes CASSQEGSGINSPLHF.